Shown below are 7 T cell receptor beta chains from a single sample sequenced in a study of T-cell reconstitution after alpha-beta-depleted transplantation in children. Library preparation (for TCRbeta) was performed with unique molecular identifiers. MiXCR was run by TCRdb on the PCR reads, yielding one entry per CDR3 protein. The sample holds about 350,000 distinct CDR3 sequences; about 14% are singletons and the top ten take about 4.5%. The starting material was PBMCs, obtained from the stem cell graft. These TCRs come from a human donor who donated a stem cell graft to a child with Fanconi anemia.

J is TRBJ1-1 and V is TRBV18; D unclear. V was cut by 4 bases and J by 5 bases, with 14 bases left in between. This CDR3 contains 14 residues. Germline CDR1 KGHSH, CDR2 LQKENI. CDR3 residues: CASSHGLGGTEAFF. The CDR3 coding sequence is TGTGCCAGCTCACATGGACTCGGCGGGACTGAAGCTTTCTTT.

The V call is TRBV3-1, the J call TRBJ2-5, with D maybe TRBD1 (7 bases). Trimming removed 3 bases from V and 4 bases from J, with 12 bases in between. Germline V gives CDR1 LGHDT, CDR2 YNNKEL (reference sequence). CDR3 length: 14 amino acids. As DNA, the CDR3 is TGTGCCAGCAGCCAGAACAGGGGAGGAGAGACCCAGTACTTC. Translation: CASSQNRGGETQYF.

This clonotype was counted a few times. V usage is TRBV19 and J usage is TRBJ2-1, with D unresolved. Germline CDR1 and CDR2: LNHDA and SQIVND (reference sequence). This CDR3 is built from 14 residues. Trimming shortened V by 6 bases and J by 6 bases, and 15 bases separated the two germline ends. CDR3 nucleotide sequence: TGTGCCAGTAGGTGGACCCCCAATACCAATGAGCAGTTCTTC. Its protein product is CASRWTPNTNEQFF. Based on the CDR3 plus reference TRBV19 and TRBJ2-1, the full variable domain is DGGITQSPKYLFRKEGQNVTLSCEQNLNHDAMYWYRQDPGQGLRLIYYSQIVNDFQKGDIAEGYSVSREKKESFPLTVTSAQKNPTAFYLCASRWTPNTNEQFFGPGTRLTVL.

The chain is built from TRBV5-5 and TRBJ2-1; TRBD2 aligns across 7 bases. CDR3 length equals 17 residues. The germline gives CDR1 SGHKS, CDR2 YYEKEE (reference sequence). Trimming at V came to 2 bases and at J to 0 bases, leaving 8 bases not matched to a gene. CDR3 sequence: CASSLEWGGSSYNEQFF. In DNA, the CDR3 is TGTGCCAGCAGCTTAGAGTGGGGCGGGAGCTCCTACAATGAGCAGTTCTTC.

This clonotype was seen repeatedly, ten times or more. The chain joins TRBV28 to TRBJ2-4; 9 bases map to TRBD1. J was trimmed by 3 bases and V by 5 bases; bases with no gene match: 5. Germline V gene sequence: CDR1 MDHEN, CDR2 SYDVKM. The CDR3 is 15 residues long. Here the CDR3 DNA reads TGTGCCAGCAGTATACAGGGGGCAGGCAAAAACATTCAGTACTTC. Translating gives CASSIQGAGKNIQYF.

V usage is TRBV5-1 and J usage is TRBJ1-1; a possible D gene is TRBD1 (5 bases). This CDR3 has 12 residues. V lost 8 bases to trimming and J lost 1 base, with 9 bases between them. CDR1 and CDR2 from the germline V gene are SGHRS and YFSETQ. For the CDR3, the DNA is TGCGCCAGGGGTGGGGGGAACACTGAAGCTTTCTTT. Protein: CARGGGNTEAFF.

This clonotype showed up many times. The CDR3 DNA is TGCGCCAGCAGCCAAGATCACGGCACCGGGGAGCTGTTTTTT. It yields the protein CASSQDHGTGELFF. The J gene is TRBJ2-2, the V gene TRBV4-1, with D uncertain. The germline gives CDR1 MGHRA, CDR2 YSYEKL. The CDR3 loop spans 14 amino acids. V was pared by 0 bases and J by 4 bases, with 6 bases between.